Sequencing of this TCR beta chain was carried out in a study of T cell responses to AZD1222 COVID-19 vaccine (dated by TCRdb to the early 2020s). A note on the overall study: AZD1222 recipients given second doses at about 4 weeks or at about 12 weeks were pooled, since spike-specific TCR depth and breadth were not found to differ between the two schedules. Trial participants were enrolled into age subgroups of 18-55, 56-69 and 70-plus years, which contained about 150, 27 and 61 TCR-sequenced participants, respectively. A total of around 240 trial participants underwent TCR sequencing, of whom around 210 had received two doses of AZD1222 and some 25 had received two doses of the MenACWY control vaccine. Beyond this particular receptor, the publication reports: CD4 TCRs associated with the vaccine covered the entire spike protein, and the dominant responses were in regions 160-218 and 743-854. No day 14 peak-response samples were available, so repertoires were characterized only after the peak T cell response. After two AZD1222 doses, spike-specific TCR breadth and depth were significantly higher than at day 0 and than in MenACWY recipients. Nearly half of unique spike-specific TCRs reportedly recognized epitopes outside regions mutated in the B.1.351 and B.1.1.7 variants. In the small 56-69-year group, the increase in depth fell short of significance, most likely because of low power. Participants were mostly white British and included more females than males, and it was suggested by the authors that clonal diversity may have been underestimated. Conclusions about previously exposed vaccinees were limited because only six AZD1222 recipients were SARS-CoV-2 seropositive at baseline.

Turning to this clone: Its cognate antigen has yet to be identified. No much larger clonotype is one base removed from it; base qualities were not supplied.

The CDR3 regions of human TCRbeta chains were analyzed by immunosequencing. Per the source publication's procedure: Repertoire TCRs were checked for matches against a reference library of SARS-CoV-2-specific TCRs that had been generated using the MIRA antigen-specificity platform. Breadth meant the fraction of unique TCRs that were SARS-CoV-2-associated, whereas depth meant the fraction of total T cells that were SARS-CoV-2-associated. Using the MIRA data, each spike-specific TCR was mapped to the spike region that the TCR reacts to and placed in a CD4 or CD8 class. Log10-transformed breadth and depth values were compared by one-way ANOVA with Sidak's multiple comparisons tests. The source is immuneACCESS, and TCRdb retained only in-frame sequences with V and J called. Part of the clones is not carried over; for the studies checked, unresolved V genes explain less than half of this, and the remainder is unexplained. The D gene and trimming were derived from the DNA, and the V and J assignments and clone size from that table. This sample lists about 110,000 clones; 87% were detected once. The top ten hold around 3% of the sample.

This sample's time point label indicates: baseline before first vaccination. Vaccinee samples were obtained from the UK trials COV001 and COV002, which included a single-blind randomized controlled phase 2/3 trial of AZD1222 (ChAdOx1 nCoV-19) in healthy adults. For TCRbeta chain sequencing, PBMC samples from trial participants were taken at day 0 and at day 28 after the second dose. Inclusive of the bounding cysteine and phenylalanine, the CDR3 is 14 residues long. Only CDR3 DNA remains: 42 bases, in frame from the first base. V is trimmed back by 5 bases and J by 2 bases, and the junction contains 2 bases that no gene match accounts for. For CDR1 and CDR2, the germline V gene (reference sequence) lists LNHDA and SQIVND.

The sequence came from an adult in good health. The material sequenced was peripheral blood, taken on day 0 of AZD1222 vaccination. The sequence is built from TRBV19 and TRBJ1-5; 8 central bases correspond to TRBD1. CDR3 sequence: CASSPTGGNQPQHF. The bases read TGTGCCAGTAGTCCGACAGGGGGCAATCAGCCCCAGCATTTT.